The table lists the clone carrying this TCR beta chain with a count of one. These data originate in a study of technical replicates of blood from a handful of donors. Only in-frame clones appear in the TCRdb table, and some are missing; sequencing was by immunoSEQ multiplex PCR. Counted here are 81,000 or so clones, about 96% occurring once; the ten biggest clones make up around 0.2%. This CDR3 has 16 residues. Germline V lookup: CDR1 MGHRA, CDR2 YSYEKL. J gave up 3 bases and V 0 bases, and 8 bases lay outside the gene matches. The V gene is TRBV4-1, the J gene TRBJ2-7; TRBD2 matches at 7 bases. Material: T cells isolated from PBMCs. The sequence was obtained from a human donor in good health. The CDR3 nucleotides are TGCGCCAGCAGCCAAGATCCCGGGGGGACGAACTACGAGCAGTACTTC. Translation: CASSQDPGGTNYEQYF.